This is a list of T cell receptor beta chains from one sample in a study of blood T cells in healthy people across ages. Via MiXCR, TCRdb re-called the 5' RACE reads, giving one row per CDR3 protein. In the table there are about 570,000 distinct CDR3 sequences, about 26% of which are singletons. The sequencing sample was made of blood. Source of these receptors: a woman between 65 and 79 years old in good health. CDR3s include the opening cysteine and the closing phenylalanine or tryptophan. The D gene is left open where the match is weak. A row's size may be missing; if present it is once, few, many or a size class.

size: many; D: TRBD1; V: TRBV7-2; J: TRBJ2-3; CDR3: CASSLRQGVTDTQYF; DNA: TGTGCCAGCAGCTTGAGACAGGGGGTTACAGATACGCAGTATTTT
size: -; D: -; V: TRBV7-2; J: TRBJ2-4; CDR3: CASSLAQAKNIQYF; DNA: TGTGCCAGCAGCTTAGCGCAAGCCAAAAACATTCAGTACTTC
size: -; D: -; V: TRBV11-2; J: TRBJ2-7; CDR3: CASSLTDGLSYEQYF; DNA: TGTGCCAGCAGCCTGACGGACGGCCTCTCCTACGAGCAGTACTTC
size: -; D: TRBD2; V: TRBV10-3; J: TRBJ2-1; CDR3: CAISRLADEQFF; DNA: TGTGCCATCTCCCGACTAGCGGATGAGCAGTTCTTC
size: few; D: -; V: TRBV24-1; J: TRBJ2-1; CDR3: CATSEFGGADEQFF; DNA: TGTGCCACCAGTGAGTTCGGGGGCGCGGATGAGCAGTTCTTC
size: few; D: TRBD1; V: TRBV20-1; J: TRBJ1-1; CDR3: CSARGTGRVANTEAFF; DNA: TGCAGTGCTAGAGGGACAGGTCGGGTCGCGAACACTGAAGCTTTCTTT
size: few; D: TRBD2; V: TRBV6-4; J: TRBJ2-1; CDR3: CASSDSTSGYNEQFF; DNA: TGCGCCAGCAGTGACTCTACTAGCGGGTACAATGAGCAGTTCTTC
size: -; D: -; V: TRBV27; J: TRBJ2-7; CDR3: CASSSSPYEQYF; DNA: -
size: -; D: TRBD2; V: TRBV6-4; J: TRBJ2-3; CDR3: CASSRAGFTDTQYF; DNA: TGTGCCAGCAGCCGAGCGGGATTCACAGATACGCAGTATTTT
size: many; D: TRBD1; V: TRBV6-2/TRBV6-3; J: TRBJ2-3; CDR3: CASSEEPGQRTDTQYF; DNA: TGTGCCAGCAGTGAAGAACCGGGACAGCGCACAGATACGCAGTATTTT
size: few; D: -; V: TRBV20-1; J: TRBJ1-5; CDR3: CSAGGRLPNQPQHF; DNA: TGCAGTGCGGGTGGGCGCCTACCGAACCAGCCCCAGCATTTT
size: few; D: TRBD1; V: TRBV29-1; J: TRBJ2-5; CDR3: CSVESRQGETQYF; DNA: TGCAGCGTTGAATCGCGACAGGGAGAGACCCAGTACTTC
size: once; D: -; V: TRBV28; J: TRBJ1-5; CDR3: CASRDNLQPQHF; DNA: TGTGCCAGCAGGGACAATCTACAGCCCCAGCATTTT
size: -; D: TRBD2; V: TRBV29-1; J: TRBJ2-5; CDR3: CSGGLAGGARYF; DNA: TGCAGCGGGGGACTAGCGGGGGGCGCAAGGTACTTC
size: -; D: TRBD2; V: TRBV10-3; J: TRBJ2-3; CDR3: CAISESFSGATDTQYF; DNA: TGTGCCATCAGTGAGTCATTTAGCGGGGCAACAGATACGCAGTATTTT
size: -; D: TRBD2; V: TRBV7-2; J: TRBJ2-7; CDR3: CASSRASGGTPYEQYF; DNA: TGTGCCAGCAGCAGAGCTAGCGGGGGGACTCCCTACGAGCAGTACTTC
size: -; D: TRBD2; V: TRBV20-1; J: TRBJ2-1; CDR3: CSARAFGTSGGNEQFF; DNA: TGCAGTGCTAGAGCGTTCGGGACTAGCGGGGGGAATGAGCAGTTCTTC
size: -; D: TRBD2; V: TRBV5-1; J: TRBJ2-7; CDR3: CASSKTSGTSGNEQYF; DNA: TGCGCCAGCAGCAAGACTAGCGGGACCTCCGGCAACGAGCAGTACTTC
size: -; D: TRBD2; V: TRBV6-1; J: TRBJ2-1; CDR3: CASDGGGPFSSYNEQFF; DNA: TGTGCCAGCGACGGGGGGGGCCCCTTTAGCTCCTACAATGAGCAGTTCTTC
size: -; D: -; V: TRBV5-5; J: TRBJ1-1; CDR3: CASSLADDGAFF; DNA: TGTGCCAGCAGCTTGGCGGACGATGGAGCTTTCTTT
size: few; D: -; V: TRBV6-2/TRBV6-3; J: TRBJ1-2; CDR3: CASSPIQEPYGYTF; DNA: TGTGCCAGCAGTCCAATACAGGAACCCTATGGCTACACCTTC
size: few; D: -; V: TRBV5-1; J: TRBJ2-1; CDR3: CASSSGTTYNEQFF; DNA: TGCGCCAGCAGCTCCGGGACAACCTACAATGAGCAGTTCTTC
size: -; D: -; V: TRBV20-1; J: TRBJ1-2; CDR3: CSASNRAAGYTF; DNA: TGCAGTGCTAGCAACAGGGCGGCAGGCTACACCTTC
size: many; D: -; V: TRBV12-5; J: TRBJ2-7; CDR3: CASGLQAYEQYF; DNA: TGTGCTAGTGGTTTGCAGGCCTACGAGCAGTACTTC
size: few; D: -; V: TRBV10-3; J: TRBJ2-3; CDR3: CAIQGGQTQYF; DNA: TGTGCCATACAAGGGGGACAAACGCAGTATTTT
size: -; D: TRBD2; V: TRBV7-2; J: TRBJ2-1; CDR3: CASRPRLAGAYNEQFF; DNA: TGTGCCAGCAGACCCAGACTAGCGGGGGCTTACAATGAGCAGTTCTTC
size: many; D: -; V: TRBV5-1; J: TRBJ1-1; CDR3: CASKEPNTEAFF; DNA: TGCGCCAGTAAGGAACCGAACACTGAAGCTTTCTTT
size: -; D: TRBD2; V: TRBV27; J: TRBJ2-5; CDR3: CASSPVGAGGSLCQYF; DNA: TGTGCCAGCAGCCCCGTGGGGGCGGGGGGGTCTTTATGCCAGTACTTC
size: few; D: -; V: TRBV27; J: TRBJ1-6; CDR3: CASSLFQAGTNSPLHF; DNA: TGTGCCAGCAGTTTATTCCAGGCGGGTACCAATTCACCCCTCCACTTT
size: few; D: -; V: TRBV20-1; J: TRBJ1-1; CDR3: CSARVAGATEAFF; DNA: TGCAGTGCTAGAGTCGCAGGGGCCACTGAAGCTTTCTTT
size: -; D: -; V: TRBV5-1; J: TRBJ2-1; CDR3: CASSFNREGYNEQFF; DNA: TGCGCCAGCAGCTTTAACAGGGAGGGCTACAATGAGCAGTTCTTC
size: -; D: -; V: TRBV4-2; J: TRBJ2-3; CDR3: CASSQPMDKGNTDTQYF; DNA: TGTGCCAGCAGCCAACCAATGGACAAGGGAAACACAGATACGCAGTATTTT
size: -; D: -; V: TRBV7-2; J: TRBJ2-5; CDR3: CASSSNYQVWETQYF; DNA: TGTGCCAGCAGCTCGAACTACCAAGTGTGGGAGACCCAGTACTTC
size: few; D: -; V: TRBV7-8; J: TRBJ2-7; CDR3: CASRKDYLGSYEQYF; DNA: TGTGCCAGCCGCAAGGACTATTTGGGCTCCTACGAGCAGTACTTC
size: -; D: -; V: TRBV20-1; J: TRBJ2-1; CDR3: CSARAANTQFF; DNA: TGCAGTGCTAGAGCCGCCAACACGCAGTTCTTC
size: few; D: TRBD1; V: TRBV7-3; J: TRBJ2-3; CDR3: CASSLRPGGVEATDTQYF; DNA: TGTGCCAGCAGCTTAAGGCCAGGGGGCGTGGAAGCCACAGATACGCAGTATTTT
size: few; D: -; V: TRBV7-2; J: TRBJ1-4; CDR3: CASSHGTYNEKLFF; DNA: TGTGCCAGCAGCCACGGGACATATAATGAAAAACTGTTTTTT
size: -; D: -; V: TRBV14; J: TRBJ2-4; CDR3: CASSQGVSKNIQYF; DNA: TGTGCCAGCAGCCAAGGGGTTTCCAAAAACATTCAGTACTTC